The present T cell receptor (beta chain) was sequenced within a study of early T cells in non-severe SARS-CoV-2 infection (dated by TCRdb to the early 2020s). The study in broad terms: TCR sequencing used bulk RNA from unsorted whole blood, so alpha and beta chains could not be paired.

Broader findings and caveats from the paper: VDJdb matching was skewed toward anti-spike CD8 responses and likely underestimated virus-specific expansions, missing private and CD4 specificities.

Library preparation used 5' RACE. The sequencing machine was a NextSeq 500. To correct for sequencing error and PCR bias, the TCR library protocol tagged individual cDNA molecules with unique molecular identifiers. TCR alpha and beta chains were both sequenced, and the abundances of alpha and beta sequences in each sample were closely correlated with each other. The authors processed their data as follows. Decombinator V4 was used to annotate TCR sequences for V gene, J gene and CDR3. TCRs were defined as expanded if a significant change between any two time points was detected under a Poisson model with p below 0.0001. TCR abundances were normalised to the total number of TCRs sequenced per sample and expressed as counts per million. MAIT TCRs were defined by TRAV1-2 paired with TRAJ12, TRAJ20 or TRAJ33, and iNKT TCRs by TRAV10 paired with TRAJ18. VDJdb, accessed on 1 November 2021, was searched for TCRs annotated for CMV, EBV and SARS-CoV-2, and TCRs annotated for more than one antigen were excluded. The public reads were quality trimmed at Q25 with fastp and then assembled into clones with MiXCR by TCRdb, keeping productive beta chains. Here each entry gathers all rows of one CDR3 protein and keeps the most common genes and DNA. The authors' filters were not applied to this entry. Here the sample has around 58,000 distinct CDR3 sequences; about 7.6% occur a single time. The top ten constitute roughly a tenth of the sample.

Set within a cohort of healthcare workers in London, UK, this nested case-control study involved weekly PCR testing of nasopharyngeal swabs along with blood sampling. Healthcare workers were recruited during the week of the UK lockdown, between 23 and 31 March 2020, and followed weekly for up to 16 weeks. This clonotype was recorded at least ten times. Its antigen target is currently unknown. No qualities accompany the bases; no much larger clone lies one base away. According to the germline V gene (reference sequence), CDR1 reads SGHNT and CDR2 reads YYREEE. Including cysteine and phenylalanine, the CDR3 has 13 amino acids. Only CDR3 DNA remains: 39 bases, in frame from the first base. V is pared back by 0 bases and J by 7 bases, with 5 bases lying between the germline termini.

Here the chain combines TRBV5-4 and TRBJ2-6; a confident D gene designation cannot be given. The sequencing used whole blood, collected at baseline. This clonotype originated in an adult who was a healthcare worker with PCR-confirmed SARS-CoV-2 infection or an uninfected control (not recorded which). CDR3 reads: CASSLEGANVLTF. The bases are TGTGCCAGCAGCTTGGAAGGTGCCAACGTCCTGACTTTC.